This TCR beta chain was profiled in a study of CD8 T cells in ankylosing spondylitis. The study, taken as a whole, reports: Reactive arthritis synovial fluid and blood previously showed some of these motif variants. Clones tied to disease were said to be significantly enriched in matched ankylosing spondylitis synovial fluid. There was a TCR beta motif, made of eight highly homologous variants, that appeared characteristic of ankylosing spondylitis blood.

Concerning this clonotype itself: The antigen is undetermined.

Quantitative 5'-RACE with molecular barcodes generated TCR beta libraries. TCRdb analysed the 5' RACE reads with MiXCR anew, one entry per CDR3 protein. The table includes about 220,000 distinct CDR3 sequences, 15% to 20% detected once. This CDR3 has 17 amino acids. Unmatched junction bases numbered 3, after V lost 0 bases and J lost 2 bases. Germline CDR1 and CDR2: MNHEY and SVGAGI. The receptor was derived from a male donor with ankylosing spondylitis. The genes are TRBV6-5 and TRBJ2-3, with TRBD2 identical over 12 bases. Sequenced: blood, either unsorted or a sorted T cell fraction (not recorded which). The CDR3 loop reads CASSYSRTSGNTDTQYF. CDR3 coding DNA: TGTGCCAGCAGTTACTCGAGGACTAGCGGGAACACAGATACGCAGTATTTT.